The 21 T cell receptor beta chains below come from one sample, sequenced in a study of beta chain features in type 1 diabetes. The sequenced template was cDNA made from the entire isolated RNA. The table came from immunoSEQ multiplex PCR; TCRdb's copy has only in-frame clones and leaves some out. The table includes roughly 300,000 clones, around 15% detected once. The sequenced sample was central memory CD4+ T cells from blood. Source of these receptors: a man aged 30-40 years in good health.

This clone was observed a handful of times. Other nucleotide sequences in the sample specify the same CDR3. The chain recombines TRBV28 with TRBJ2-3; D is possibly TRBD2 (5 bases). V gave up 2 bases and J gave up 0 bases, with 6 bases separating them. Germline CDR1 reads MDHEN; CDR2 reads SYDVKM. The CDR3 loop spans 14 amino acids. CDR3 loop: CASSLGGSTDTQYF. The CDR3 nucleotides read TGTGCCAGCAGTTTAGGCGGGAGCACAGATACGCAGTATTTT. The full variable domain, its missing parts supplied by reference TRBV28 and TRBJ2-3, is DVKVTQSSRYLVKRTGEKVFLECVQDMDHENMFWYRQDPGLGLRLIYFSYDVKMKEKGDIPEGYSVSREKKERFSLILESASTNQTSMYLCASSLGGSTDTQYFGPGTRLTVL.

Only a few counts were recorded for this clone. This sequence joins TRBV14 and TRBJ1-2; 8 bases are shared with TRBD1. V was pared by 1 base and J by 8 bases, with 6 bases of the junction left unmatched. The CDR3 is 14 amino acids. CDR1 and CDR2 (germline): SGHDN, FVKESK. The DNA for the CDR3 is TGTGCCAGCAGCCAAGTACAGGCAGGGGGCGGCTACACCTTC. Translated, it gives CASSQVQAGGGYTF. The full variable domain, completed using reference TRBV14 and TRBJ1-2, is EAGVTQFPSHSVIEKGQTVTLRCDPISGHDNLYWYRRVMGKEIKFLLHFVKESKQDESGMPNNRFLAERTGGTYSTLKVQPAELEDSGVYFCASSQVQAGGGYTFGSGTRLTVV.

This clone was seen at least ten times. This sequence joins TRBV4-1 and TRBJ1-2; tentative D call: TRBD1 (5 bases). The V and J ends lost 0 bases and 8 bases respectively, with 16 bases between them. CDR1 and CDR2 from the germline V gene are MGHRA and YSYEKL. CDR3 size: 15 residues. The CDR3 reads CASSQENGREGGYTF. The CDR3 DNA sequence: TGCGCCAGCAGCCAAGAGAATGGCAGGGAGGGAGGCTACACCTTC.

This clone was counted ten times or more. The chain links TRBV4-1 to TRBJ2-7, with 8 bases fitting TRBD2. This CDR3 has 17 residues. Germline lookup yields CDR1 MGHRA and CDR2 YSYEKL. The junction had 8 bases not matched to a gene; V was cut back by 1 base and J by 0 bases. In DNA, the CDR3 is TGCGCCAGCAGCCAAGGGGCGAAAGCGGGAGTCTCCTACGAGCAGTACGTC. Translated: CASSQGAKAGVSYEQYV.

This clone turned up a few times. The chain joins TRBV6-1 to TRBJ2-7; 8 nucleotides align to TRBD2. The CDR3 has 14 amino acids. CDR1 is MNHNS and CDR2 is SASEGT in the germline V gene. J gave up 5 bases and V 1 base, and 4 bases lay outside the gene matches. DNA for the CDR3: TGTGCCAGCAGTGAAGTTAGCGGGAAAGACGAGCAGTACGTC. This translates into CASSEVSGKDEQYV.

J is TRBJ2-5 and V is TRBV6-5; 10 bases match TRBD1. Germline CDR1 reads MNHEY; CDR2 reads SVGAGI. The length of the CDR3 is 15 residues. V shed 5 bases and J 2 bases; nucleotides not matched to a gene: 5. In DNA form, the CDR3 reads TGTGCCAGCAGTACTTGGACAGGGGGACAAGAGACCCAGTACTTC. Translating it yields CASSTWTGGQETQYF.

The chain is built from TRBV7-2 and TRBJ2-3, with D possibly matching TRBD2 (7 bases). The CDR3 is made up of 16 amino acids. V lost 2 bases, J lost 0 bases, and 12 bases lay in between. The germline V gene encodes CDR1 SGHTA and CDR2 FQGNSA. The CDR3 sequence is CASSLLAGASTDTQYF. CDR3 in DNA: TGTGCCAGCAGCTTACTGGCGGGGGCTAGCACAGATACGCAGTATTTT.

In the case of this clone: One end of the junction does not line up with germline, which may come from a read error. The V call is TRBV11-2, the J call TRBJ2-7, with D perhaps matching TRBD1 or TRBD2 (5 bases each). CDR3 length equals 13 residues. Looked up from germline, CDR1 is SGHAT and CDR2 is FQNNGV. CDR3: CASSFNGLTEGHF. The CDR3, as DNA: TGTGCCAGCAGCTTTAATGGGTTGACAGAGGGACACTTC.

V usage is TRBV27 and J usage is TRBJ2-5; TRBD2 might be the D (6 bases). Germline values: CDR1 MNHEY, CDR2 SMNVEV (reference sequence). Trimming shortened V by 6 bases and J by 4 bases, and 12 bases separated the two germline ends. The CDR3 runs 13 residues. The CDR3 sequence is CASSTGLRETQYF. The CDR3 bases are TGTGCCAGCAGCACGGGACTCCGAGAGACCCAGTACTTC.

A few counts support this clone. V is TRBV11-2 and J is TRBJ2-2; TRBD1 matches 8 bases. Germline CDR1 SGHAT, CDR2 FQNNGV. V was pared by 6 bases and J by 1 base, with 4 bases of the junction left unmatched. This CDR3 is built from 15 residues. The CDR3 reads CASRAGTGNTGELFF. CDR3 in DNA: TGTGCCAGCAGAGCCGGGACAGGGAACACCGGGGAGCTGTTTTTT.

This clone was detected only a few times. V gene TRBV5-4 combines with J gene TRBJ1-2, with D maybe TRBD1 (5 bases). V lost 4 bases to trimming and J lost 7 bases, with 17 bases between them. Germline V gene data show CDR1 as SGHNT and CDR2 as YYREEE (reference sequence). The CDR3 is 14 amino acids. The CDR3 sequence is CASSTGTGPGGYTF. CDR3 in DNA: TGTGCCAGCAGCACCGGGACTGGTCCCGGTGGCTACACCTTC.

This chain connects TRBV5-1 to TRBJ2-5; 8 positions agree with TRBD1. The CDR3 is made up of 15 amino acids. V was pared by 1 base and J by 2 bases, with 4 bases of the junction left unmatched. Germline assignment: CDR1 SGHRS and CDR2 YFSETQ. The CDR3 sequence is CASSLSQGAQETQYF. The CDR3 nucleotides are TGCGCCAGCAGCTTGTCTCAGGGGGCACAAGAGACCCAGTACTTC. The entire variable domain, with the rest obtained from reference TRBV5-1 and TRBJ2-5, is as follows: KAGVTQTPRYLIKTRGQQVTLSCSPISGHRSVSWYQQTPGQGLQFLFEYFSETQRNKGNFPGRFSGRQFSNSRSEMNVSTLELGDSALYLCASSLSQGAQETQYFGPGTRLLVL.

The J gene is TRBJ2-2, the V gene TRBV19; no reliable D call. The CDR3 sequence is 12 residues long. The germline CDR1 and CDR2 sequences are LNHDA and SQIVND (reference sequence). The V end was cut by 3 bases, the J end by 6 bases, with 5 bases between. The CDR3 nucleotides read TGTGCCAGTAGTATCCGCGCCGGGGAGCTGTTTTTT. This translates into CASSIRAGELFF.

The V gene is TRBV11-3, the J gene TRBJ1-6; a possible D gene is TRBD1 (5 bases). Trimming took off 5 bases at V and 13 bases at J, with 15 bases between the two ends. Germline CDR1 SGHNT, CDR2 YENEEA. The CDR3 sequence is 13 residues long. The CDR3 region has the DNA TGTGCCAGCAGCCCAGGGTTGGATCGGCCCCTCCACTTT. This translates into CASSPGLDRPLHF.

In its sample, this clone was seen a few times. V usage is TRBV19 and J usage is TRBJ1-1, with unresolved D. CDR1 is LNHDA, CDR2 SQIVND, per germline (reference sequence). V dropped 5 bases and J dropped 0 bases, with 7 bases sitting between them. The CDR3 is 13 amino acids. The CDR3 reads CASSVQLNTEAFF. The CDR3 DNA follows: TGTGCCAGTAGTGTACAGTTGAACACTGAAGCTTTCTTT. The variable domain in full, completed from reference TRBV19 and TRBJ1-1, reads DGGITQSPKYLFRKEGQNVTLSCEQNLNHDAMYWYRQDPGQGLRLIYYSQIVNDFQKGDIAEGYSVSREKKESFPLTVTSAQKNPTAFYLCASSVQLNTEAFFGQGTRLTVV.

This clone has just a few counts. The chain has TRBV7-9 and TRBJ2-7, with D perhaps matching TRBD2 (6 bases). The CDR3 has 13 amino acids. Trimming left V 2 bases short and J 6 bases short, with 11 bases between. CDR1 SEHNR and CDR2 FQNEAQ come from the germline V gene (reference sequence). The CDR3 DNA follows: TGTGCCAGCAGCTTACTCGGAGGGGTCGAGCAGTACTTC. This gives the protein CASSLLGGVEQYF.

This clone was observed many times. The rearrangement links TRBV4-1 to TRBJ2-3, with 14 bases that match TRBD2. Looked up from germline, CDR1 is MGHRA and CDR2 is YSYEKL. The CDR3 length is 20 residues. V was pared by 2 bases and J by 0 bases, with 10 bases of the junction left unmatched. As DNA, the CDR3 is TGCGCCAGCAGCCAACCCGGACTAGCGGGGGGAAGAACTAGCACAGATACGCAGTATTTT. Protein sequence: CASSQPGLAGGRTSTDTQYF.

In DNA form, the CDR3 reads TGCGCCAGCAGCCAAGAGGGACAGGGGGAAGAGACCCAGTACTTC. This sequence encodes CASSQEGQGEETQYF. V is TRBV4-1 and J is TRBJ2-5, with 11 bases identical to TRBD1. The trim removed 0 bases at V and 3 bases at J, leaving 0 bases unmatched. The CDR3 has 15 residues. Germline CDR1 reads MGHRA; CDR2 reads YSYEKL.

The chain links TRBV4-2 to TRBJ2-2, with TRBD1 as a possible D gene (6 bases). The CDR3 contains 16 residues. Between the trimmed V and J ends, which lost 4 bases and 0 bases, there was a span of 12 bases. Germline CDR1 LGHNA, CDR2 YNFKEQ. The CDR3 region is CASSLQGTTNTGELFF. The DNA of the CDR3 is TGTGCCAGCAGCCTGCAGGGGACGACGAACACCGGGGAGCTGTTTTTT.

This chain links TRBV5-1 with TRBJ2-3; D gene unclear. The CDR3 has 13 residues. Looked up from germline, CDR1 is SGHRS and CDR2 is YFSETQ. V was cut by 5 bases and J by 5 bases, with 12 bases left in between. The CDR3 spells CASRAGGVDTQYF. CDR3 coding DNA: TGCGCCAGCAGGGCAGGTGGCGTAGATACGCAGTATTTT.

This clone has at least ten counts. The V call is TRBV13, the J call TRBJ2-3; no clear D. CDR1 PRHDT and CDR2 FYEKMQ come from the germline V gene (reference sequence). CDR3 size: 16 residues. V lost 5 bases, J lost 0 bases, and 15 bases lay in between. The CDR3 DNA sequence: TGTGCCAGCAGCGGCGGACCGGCTACTAGCACAGATACGCAGTATTTT. It codes for CASSGGPATSTDTQYF.